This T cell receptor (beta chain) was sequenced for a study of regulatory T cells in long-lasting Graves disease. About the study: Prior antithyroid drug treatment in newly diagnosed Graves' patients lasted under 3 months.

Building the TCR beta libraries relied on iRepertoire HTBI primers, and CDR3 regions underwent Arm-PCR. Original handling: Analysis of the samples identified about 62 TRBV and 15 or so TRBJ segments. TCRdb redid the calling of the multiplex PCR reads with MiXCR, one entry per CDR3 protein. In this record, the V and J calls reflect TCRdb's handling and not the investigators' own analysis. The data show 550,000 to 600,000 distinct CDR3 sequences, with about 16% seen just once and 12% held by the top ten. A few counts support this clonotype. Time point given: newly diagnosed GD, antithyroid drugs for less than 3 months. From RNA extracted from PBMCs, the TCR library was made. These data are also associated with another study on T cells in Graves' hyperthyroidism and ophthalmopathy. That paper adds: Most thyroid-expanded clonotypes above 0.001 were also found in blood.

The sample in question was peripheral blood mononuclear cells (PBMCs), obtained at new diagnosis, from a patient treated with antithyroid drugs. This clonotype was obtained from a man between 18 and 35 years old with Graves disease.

The CDR3 DNA is TGTGCCAGCAGCTCCAGGCATAGCGGGATCAACAATAATGAGCAGTTCTTC. Its protein is CASSSRHSGINNNEQFF. V and J are TRBV11-2 and TRBJ2-1, with TRBD2 identical over 8 bases. The CDR3 totals 17 residues. Germline CDR1 reads SGHAT; CDR2 reads FQNNGV. The J segment lost 7 bases and the V segment lost 4 bases, leaving 15 bases of the junction unmatched.